Shown below are 14 T cell receptor beta chains from a single sample sequenced in a study of T-cell memory formation after mild COVID-19. TCRdb re-derived calls from the 5' RACE reads in MiXCR, one entry per CDR3 protein. The table lists fewer than 650,000 distinct CDR3 sequences, about 20% of them singletons, with about 8.2% in the top ten. The sample taken for sequencing was PBMCs or a T cell subset sorted from them (not recorded which). Source of these receptors: an adult woman who had mild COVID-19 (a few samples of this study predate the infection). Cell type and time point are not known.

This clonotype was recorded a few times. CDR3 region: CATSRDRDLQETQYF. The CDR3 nucleotides read TGTGCCACCAGCAGAGATCGGGACCTTCAAGAGACCCAGTACTTC. The chain couples TRBV15 to TRBJ2-5; D assignment may be TRBD1 or TRBD2 (5 bases each). The CDR3 spans 15 residues. CDR1 is LNHNV, CDR2 YYDKDF, per germline (reference sequence). V lost 0 bases and J 2 bases, leaving 10 bases between the germline ends.

The chain uses TRBV12-3 or TRBV12-4 and TRBJ1-5; the D is unclear. CDR3 length: 15 amino acids. V was shortened by 2 bases and J by 2 bases, with 10 bases between the two germline ends. CDR3 bases: TGTGCCAGCAGTTTATGGGCGTCGGGCAATCAGCCCCAGCATTTT. The encoded protein is CASSLWASGNQPQHF.

This clonotype was seen only a few times. The V gene is TRBV7-9, the J gene TRBJ1-5; D call uncertain. The CDR3 contains 14 residues. The germline gives CDR1 SEHNR, CDR2 FQNEAQ (reference sequence). V gave up 2 bases and J gave up 0 bases, with 5 bases separating them. CDR3 nucleotides: TGTGCCAGCAGCTTACAGAATAGCAATCAGCCCCAGCATTTT. Protein sequence: CASSLQNSNQPQHF.

This clonotype was observed at least ten times. The chain combines TRBV10-3 with TRBJ1-2; TRBD1 aligns across 7 bases. Germline V gives CDR1 ENHRY, CDR2 SYGVKD. With 4 bases clipped from V and 0 bases from J, the junction kept 5 bases outside the gene matches. CDR3 size: 15 residues. In DNA form, the CDR3 reads TGTGCCATCAGTGGGGGACAGAATGCTAACTATGGCTACACCTTC. Translated: CAISGGQNANYGYTF.

The V gene is TRBV7-2, the J gene TRBJ1-2, with a tentative D call TRBD1 (6 bases). CDR1 and CDR2 from the germline V gene are SGHTA and FQGNSA. The CDR3 is 15 residues long. With 5 bases removed from V and 0 bases from J, the gap between germline ends came to 13 bases. CDR3: CASSAQQGSNYGYTF. The DNA for the CDR3 is TGTGCCAGCAGCGCTCAACAGGGATCTAACTATGGCTACACCTTC.

The chain is built from TRBV21-1 and TRBJ1-6. TRBV21-1 represents a pseudogene. The CDR3 is made up of 17 amino acids. The CDR3 region has the DNA TGTGCCAGCAGCAAAGCGCCGTCCGGTATCCTTAATTCACCCCTCCACTTT. Its translation is CASSKAPSGILNSPLHF.

To note about this clonotype: Compared with germline, one end of the junction differs, possibly owing to a read error. J is TRBJ2-1 and V is TRBV14, with D perhaps TRBD1 (6 bases). From germline, CDR1 is SGHDN and CDR2 FVKESK. The CDR3 is made up of 13 amino acids. The CDR3 spells CASSQDLGDTPSF. The CDR3 DNA is TGTGCCAGCAGCCAAGATTTGGGGGACACTCCATCCTTC. The variable domain in full, with the rest retrieved from reference TRBV14 and TRBJ2-1, is EAGVTQFPSHSVIEKGQTVTLRCDPISGHDNLYWYRRVMGKEIKFLLHFVKESKQDESGMPNNRFLAERTGGTYSTLKVQPAELEDSGVYFCASSQDLGDTPSFGPGTRLTVL.

V usage is TRBV7-9 and J usage is TRBJ2-5; no clear D. The germline V and J ends were trimmed by 0 bases and 3 bases, with 11 bases remaining between them. CDR3 length equals 15 residues. Per germline, CDR1 SEHNR and CDR2 FQNEAQ (reference sequence). The CDR3 region has the DNA TGTGCCAGCAGCTTAGCTTACCAGAAGAAAGAGACCCAGTACTTC. Translation gives CASSLAYQKKETQYF. Full variable domain (missing parts from reference TRBV7-9 and TRBJ2-5): DTGVSQNPRHKITKRGQNVTFRCDPISEHNRLYWYRQTLGQGPEFLTYFQNEAQLEKSRLLSDRFSAERPKGSFSTLEIQRTEQGDSAMYLCASSLAYQKKETQYFGPGTRLLVL.

This clonotype was found a few times. J is TRBJ2-1 and V is TRBV20-1, with D hard to call. Germline V CDR1 and CDR2: DFQATT, SNEGSKA (reference sequence). The CDR3 is made up of 15 amino acids. V lost 3 bases and J lost 0, with 12 bases in between. CDR3 sequence: CSASPGQSSYNEQFF. CDR3 nucleotides: TGCAGTGCTAGTCCCGGGCAAAGCTCCTACAATGAGCAGTTCTTC.

The chain joins TRBV4-2 to TRBJ1-5, with D uncertain. CDR1 LGHNA and CDR2 YNFKEQ come from the germline V gene. The CDR3 runs to 16 residues. The germline V and J ends were trimmed by 0 bases and 0 bases, with 9 bases remaining between them. CDR3 nucleotides: TGTGCCAGCAGCCAAGATCTGAGGGCTAGCAATCAGCCCCAGCATTTT. This codes for CASSQDLRASNQPQHF.

The chain recombines TRBV11-3 with TRBJ2-1; the D is unclear. This CDR3 is 17 amino acids long. Germline values: CDR1 SGHNT, CDR2 YENEEA. V shed 2 bases and J shed 2 bases, with 16 bases lying between them. CDR3 DNA sequence: TGTGCCAGCAGCTTATCCTCCTCGGGTTGGCCCTACAATGAGCAGTTCTTC. It is translated as CASSLSSSGWPYNEQFF. The variable domain in full, completed from reference TRBV11-3 and TRBJ2-1, reads EAGVVQSPRYKIIEKKQPVAFWCNPISGHNTLYWYLQNLGQGPELLIRYENEEAVDDSQLPKDRFSAERLKGVDSTLKIQPAELGDSAVYLCASSLSSSGWPYNEQFFGPGTRLTVL.

This clonotype turned up a few times. V usage is TRBV5-1 and J usage is TRBJ1-1; 9 nucleotides agree with TRBD1. Germline values: CDR1 SGHRS, CDR2 YFSETQ. The V gene end was trimmed by 0 bases and the J gene end by 6 bases; junction bases not matched to a gene: 3. This CDR3 has 14 amino acids. This CDR3 reads CASSLGTGEAEAFF. The CDR3 region has the DNA TGCGCCAGCAGCTTGGGGACAGGGGAAGCTGAAGCTTTCTTT.

There are a few counts of this clonotype. V is TRBV7-3 and J is TRBJ1-2; 8 nucleotides align to TRBD1. With V trimmed by 3 bases and J by 6 bases, 3 bases remained unmatched. Per germline, CDR1 SGHTA and CDR2 FQGTGA. This CDR3 contains 13 residues. CDR3 region: CASSLQGANGYTF. Here the CDR3 DNA reads TGTGCCAGCAGCTTGCAGGGGGCGAATGGCTACACCTTC. Full variable domain (missing parts from reference TRBV7-3 and TRBJ1-2): GAGVSQTPSNKVTEKGKYVELRCDPISGHTALYWYRQSLGQGPEFLIYFQGTGAADDSGLPNDRFFAVRPEGSVSTLKIQRTERGDSAVYLCASSLQGANGYTFGSGTRLTVV.

This clonotype was seen many times. The V gene is TRBV14, the J gene TRBJ2-1; no firm D call. V gave up 0 bases and J gave up 2 bases, with 11 bases separating them. The CDR3 sequence is 16 residues long. Per the germline V gene, CDR1 is SGHDN and CDR2 is FVKESK. CDR3 amino acids: CASSQDYVSPYNEQFF. In nucleotides, the CDR3 is TGTGCCAGCAGCCAAGACTATGTGAGCCCCTACAATGAGCAGTTCTTC. Combining the CDR3 with reference TRBV14 and TRBJ2-1 gives the whole variable domain EAGVTQFPSHSVIEKGQTVTLRCDPISGHDNLYWYRRVMGKEIKFLLHFVKESKQDESGMPNNRFLAERTGGTYSTLKVQPAELEDSGVYFCASSQDYVSPYNEQFFGPGTRLTVL.